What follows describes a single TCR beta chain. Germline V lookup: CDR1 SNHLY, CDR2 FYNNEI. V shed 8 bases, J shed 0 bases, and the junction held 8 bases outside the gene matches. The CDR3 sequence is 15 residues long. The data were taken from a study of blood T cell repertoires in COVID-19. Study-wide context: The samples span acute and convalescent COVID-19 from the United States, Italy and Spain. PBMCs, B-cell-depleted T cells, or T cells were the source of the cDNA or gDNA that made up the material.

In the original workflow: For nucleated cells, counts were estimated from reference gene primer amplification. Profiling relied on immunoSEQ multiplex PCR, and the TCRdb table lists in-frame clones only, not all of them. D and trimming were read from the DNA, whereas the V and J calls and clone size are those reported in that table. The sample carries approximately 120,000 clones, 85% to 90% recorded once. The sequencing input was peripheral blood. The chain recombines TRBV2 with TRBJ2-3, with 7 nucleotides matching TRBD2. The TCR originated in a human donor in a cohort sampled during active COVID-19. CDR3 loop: CASWRASGSTDTQYF. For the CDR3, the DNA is TGTGCCAGCTGGCGGGCTAGCGGAAGCACAGATACGCAGTATTTT.